These 6 T cell receptor beta chains came from one sample sequenced in a study of response to subunit inactivated influenza vaccine. MiXCR, applied by TCRdb to the RT-PCR reads, yields one record per CDR3 protein. The sample has some 600,000 distinct CDR3 sequences, approximately 14% seen once. The sample in question was PBMCs from blood, obtained 14 to 15 days before vaccination. These receptors all come from a man in his fifties who received an inactivated influenza vaccine.

This clonotype was detected a few times. The J gene is TRBJ2-3, the V gene TRBV20-1; 8 nucleotides align to TRBD2. CDR3 size: 16 residues. The germline CDR1 and CDR2 sequences are DFQATT and SNEGSKA (reference sequence). V shed 3 bases, J shed 10 bases, and the junction held 18 bases outside the gene matches. CDR3 amino acids: CSARDPGTRGFSAQYF. In DNA form, the CDR3 reads TGCAGTGCTAGGGATCCCGGGACTAGAGGGTTCTCTGCGCAGTATTTT.

This clonotype has a handful of counts. The rearrangement links TRBV4-2 to TRBJ2-3; D unclear. From germline, CDR1 is LGHNA and CDR2 YNFKEQ. This CDR3 is built from 16 residues. V lost 4 bases to trimming and J lost 0 bases, with 14 bases between them. CDR3: CASSRIVQPSTDTQYF. In DNA form, the CDR3 reads TGTGCCAGCAGCCGAATTGTACAGCCTAGCACAGATACGCAGTATTTT.

The rearrangement uses TRBV11-3 and TRBJ2-1; D remains ambiguous. Trimming left V 1 base short and J 5 bases short, with 18 bases between. CDR1 is SGHNT, CDR2 YENEEA, per germline. This CDR3 spans 17 amino acids. The CDR3 coding sequence is TGTGCCAGCAGCTTAGGTGAAAGTACTACTAAGAACAATGAGCAGTTCTTC. The encoded protein is CASSLGESTTKNNEQFF.

The chain couples TRBV10-3 to TRBJ2-1; 11 bases match TRBD2. With 7 bases clipped from V and 9 bases from J, the junction kept 8 bases outside the gene matches. The V gene's germline CDR1 is ENHRY and CDR2 SYGVKD. The CDR3 extends over 14 amino acids. Written as DNA, the CDR3 is TGTGCCATCAAGGAGGGTAGCGGGAGGGGTGAGCAGTTCTTC. Protein: CAIKEGSGRGEQFF.

This clonotype was detected ten times or more. The rearrangement joins TRBV4-3 to TRBJ2-1, with D possibly matching TRBD1 (6 bases). This CDR3 region has 17 residues. Germline values: CDR1 LGHNA, CDR2 YSLEER. Trimming took off 1 base at V and 2 bases at J, with 15 bases between the two ends. CDR3 loop: CASSQAYRVNPYNEQFF. Written as DNA, the CDR3 is TGCGCCAGCAGCCAAGCCTACAGGGTGAACCCCTACAATGAGCAGTTCTTC.

V is TRBV19 and J is TRBJ2-2; perhaps TRBD1 as D (5 bases). Trimming removed 4 bases at V and 4 bases at J, with 13 bases between. CDR1 and CDR2 (germline): LNHDA, SQIVND (reference sequence). This CDR3 has 15 residues. The CDR3 DNA sequence: TGTGCCAGTAGTAGACAGTGGCAGGTCACCGGGGAGCTGTTTTTT. Its protein is CASSRQWQVTGELFF.